This is a list of T cell receptor beta chains from one sample in a study of blood T cell repertoires in COVID-19. Sequencing was performed with immunoSEQ multiplex PCR; in TCRdb, only in-frame clones are kept and a portion is missing. The sample includes about 220,000 clones, over 70% of them seen just once. Sequences were obtained from peripheral blood. Receptors were obtained from a woman in her forties or fifties with acute or convalescent COVID-19. Each CDR3 is given with its conserved first and last residue. A D gene is named only where the DNA matches it firmly. Size tells how often a clone was seen (once, few, many) or the class of an expanded clone, and some rows leave it out.

V	size	J	D	length	DNA	CDR3
TRBV2	NA	TRBJ1-3	NA	17	TGTGCCAGCAGTGGGACCGGAGGTCCCCTCTCTGGAAACACCATATATTTT	CASSGTGGPLSGNTIYF
TRBV5-4	NA	TRBJ2-1	NA	14	TGTGCCAGCAGCTTGGAAGAACGAGCAACGCCCAAGTTCTTC	CASSLEERATPKFF
TRBV10-3	NA	TRBJ1-5	NA	12	TGTGCCATCAGTGGGGAGAACCAGCCCCAGCATTTT	CAISGENQPQHF
TRBV19	NA	TRBJ1-2	NA	13	TGTGCCAGTAGGGTCGGGAACAACTATGGCTACACCTTC	CASRVGNNYGYTF
TRBV29-1	once	TRBJ2-7	TRBD1	14	TGCAGCGTTGACGGGGACAGGGGAAGGTACGAGCAGTACTTC	CSVDGDRGRYEQYF
TRBV2	NA	TRBJ1-2	TRBD1	15	TGTGCCAGCACCCCGGAGCGCTACAGGGGGCTGGGCTACACCTTC	CASTPERYRGLGYTF
TRBV3-1/TRBV3-2	NA	TRBJ1-2	NA	15	TGTGCCAGCAGCCAAGGAGGAGGGTTCAGCGGTGGCTACACCTTC	CASSQGGGFSGGYTF
TRBV27	NA	TRBJ2-2	TRBD1	17	TGTGCCAGTGGACCGGGACAGGGTTATTGGGAAGCCGGGGAGCTGTTTTTT	CASGPGQGYWEAGELFF
TRBV6-5	NA	TRBJ1-1	NA	13	TGTGCCAGCGAGTACGGGAGGGTCACTGAAGCTTTCTTT	CASEYGRVTEAFF
TRBV5-1	NA	TRBJ2-2	NA	14	TGCGCCAGCAGCAAAGGGACTAACACCGGGGAGCTGTTTTTT	CASSKGTNTGELFF
TRBV3-1/TRBV3-2	once	TRBJ2-3	NA	16	TGTGCCAGCAGCCACCCGGACTACAAGACCACAGATACGCAGTATTTT	CASSHPDYKTTDTQYF
TRBV11-2	NA	TRBJ1-1	NA	15	TGTGCCAGCAGCTTAGCTACGGGGGTTTATTCTGAAGCTTTCTTT	CASSLATGVYSEAFF
TRBV29-1	NA	TRBJ1-1	NA	13	TGCAGCGCCTCCGGGACATCGAACACTGAAGCTTTCTTT	CSASGTSNTEAFF
TRBV2	NA	TRBJ1-4	TRBD1	13	TGTGCCAGCAGTGTTGACAGGGGTCGAAAACTGTTTTTT	CASSVDRGRKLFF
TRBV15	NA	TRBJ2-3	TRBD2	17	TGTGCCACCAGCAGAGGGTATGAAACTAGCGGGACTGATACGCAGTATTTT	CATSRGYETSGTDTQYF
TRBV29-1	NA	TRBJ2-4	NA	15	TGCAGCGTGGCGGGGGCTCCGGGTGACAAAAACATTCAGTACTTC	CSVAGAPGDKNIQYF
TRBV11-2	NA	TRBJ2-1	NA	13	TGTGCCAGCAGCTTAAAGAGGCTTAATGAGCAGTTCTTC	CASSLKRLNEQFF
TRBV24-1	NA	TRBJ2-1	TRBD2	16	TGTGCCACCAGTGACCCGACTAGCGGGGCTTACAATGAGCAGTTCTTC	CATSDPTSGAYNEQFF
TRBV6-1	few	TRBJ2-1	NA	16	TGTGCCAGCAGTGATCCAAGCGGACGCTCCTACAATGAGCAGTTCTTC	CASSDPSGRSYNEQFF
TRBV27	NA	TRBJ2-7	TRBD2	15	TGTGCCAGCAGGCCAACTAGCGTGAGCTCCTACGAGCAGTACTTC	CASRPTSVSSYEQYF
TRBV24-1	NA	TRBJ2-5	TRBD1	15	TGTGCCACCAGTGGCCTGGGACAGGGGCAAGAGACCCAGTACTTC	CATSGLGQGQETQYF
TRBV7-6	many	TRBJ1-4	NA	15	TGTGCCAGCAGCCCCAGTCCCGGGGAAGATGAAAAACTGTTTTTT	CASSPSPGEDEKLFF
TRBV24-1	NA	TRBJ2-7	TRBD2	16	TGTGCCACCAGTGATCACACCCCGGCGGGGGTCTACGAGCAGTACTTC	CATSDHTPAGVYEQYF
TRBV21-1	NA	TRBJ2-7	NA	16	TGTGCCAGCAGCAAGGCCCCCGGAACCAGGGGCTACGAGCAGTACTTC	CASSKAPGTRGYEQYF
TRBV27	NA	TRBJ2-7	NA	14	TGTGCCAGCAGTTTCGGGGAACTTGGATACGAGCAGTACTTC	CASSFGELGYEQYF
TRBV14	few	TRBJ1-3	NA	13	TGTGCCAGCAGCCAAGATAGGAGGGGCACCATATATTTT	CASSQDRRGTIYF
TRBV28	NA	TRBJ2-3	TRBD2	14	TGTGCCAGCAGTGGACTAGCGGGAGAAGATACGCAGTATTTT	CASSGLAGEDTQYF
TRBV12-3/TRBV12-4	once	TRBJ2-5	NA	12	TGTGCCAGCAGTTGGGAGGTTGGGGACTTATACTTC	CASSWEVGDLYF
TRBV6-1	NA	TRBJ2-7	TRBD1	14	TGTGCCAGCAGTGAAGCATTAGGGGGCTGGGAGCAGTACTTC	CASSEALGGWEQYF
TRBV5-1	NA	TRBJ2-5	NA	13	TGCGCCAGCAGCTTAGGGGAGGAAGAGACCCAGTACTTC	CASSLGEEETQYF
TRBV6-4	NA	TRBJ2-5	TRBD1	15	TGTGCCAGCAGTGACTCCGGGACAGGGAAAGAGACCCAGTACTTC	CASSDSGTGKETQYF
TRBV19	NA	TRBJ2-6	NA	17	TGTGCCAGTTCGAGTGGACAGCTACCCTCTGGGGCCAACGTCCTGACTTTC	CASSSGQLPSGANVLTF
TRBV12-3/TRBV12-4	NA	TRBJ2-1	TRBD1	13	TGTGCCAGCAGCGACAGGGCCAACAATGAGCAGTTCTTC	CASSDRANNEQFF
TRBV5-1	NA	TRBJ1-2	TRBD1	15	TGCGCCAGCAGCTACCCGGGACAGTCCAGAAGTGGCTACACCTTC	CASSYPGQSRSGYTF
TRBV4-2	NA	TRBJ2-1	TRBD2	19	TGTGCCAGCAGCCAAGCCGGGACTAGCGGCCCAAGCTCCTACAATGAGCAGTTCTTC	CASSQAGTSGPSSYNEQFF
TRBV5-4	NA	TRBJ1-2	TRBD1	15	TGTGCCAGCAGCTTTTTGGACAGGGAGAACTATGGCTACACCTTC	CASSFLDRENYGYTF
TRBV5-1	once	TRBJ2-1	NA	14	TGCGCCAGCAGCCCTAGGACAGATTACAATGAGCAGTTCTTC	CASSPRTDYNEQFF
TRBV11-3	NA	TRBJ2-7	NA	13	TGTGCCAGCAGCTCCGGGGATTCCTACGAGCAGTACTTC	CASSSGDSYEQYF
TRBV24-1	NA	TRBJ2-1	NA	12	TGTGCCACCAGTGGTAATAGCGATGAGCAGTTCTTC	CATSGNSDEQFF
TRBV19	NA	TRBJ2-4	TRBD1	14	TGTGCCAGTAGTAGGAACAGGGGTCAAAACATTCAGTACTTC	CASSRNRGQNIQYF
TRBV2	few	TRBJ2-7	NA	13	TGTGCCAGCAGCGCTTCCCTTACTTACGAGCAGTACTTC	CASSASLTYEQYF
TRBV3-1/TRBV3-2	NA	TRBJ2-7	TRBD2	19	TGTGCCAGCAGCCAGGCAAAGTGGGTGACTAGCGGTTCCCCCTACGAGCAGTACTTC	CASSQAKWVTSGSPYEQYF
TRBV19	NA	TRBJ1-5	TRBD1	13	TGTGCCAGTAGTGAAGGGGGCGGGCAGCCCCAGCATTTT	CASSEGGGQPQHF
TRBV9	once	TRBJ2-1	TRBD2	14	TGTGCCAGCAGCGTTAGCGGGATCGACAATGAGCAGTTCTTC	CASSVSGIDNEQFF
TRBV12-3/TRBV12-4	NA	TRBJ1-2	TRBD1	13	TGTGCCAGCAGCGACGACAGGGTTGGTGGCTACACCTTC	CASSDDRVGGYTF
TRBV29-1	NA	TRBJ1-2	TRBD1	16	TGCAGCGTTGAAGGGGATTATTTGGGACAGGGCGATGGCTACACCTTC	CSVEGDYLGQGDGYTF
TRBV9	NA	TRBJ2-3	NA	16	TGTGCCAGCAGCGTAGGAGGCGGGAAGGGCACAGATACGCAGTATTTT	CASSVGGGKGTDTQYF
TRBV2	NA	TRBJ2-1	NA	12	TGTGCCAGCAGTTTGGGCGTCGGTGAGCAGTTCTTC	CASSLGVGEQFF
TRBV7-7	NA	TRBJ2-3	TRBD1	14	TGTGCCAGCAGTCCGGGACAGGGGGGTGGTACGCAGTATTTT	CASSPGQGGGTQYF
TRBV18	NA	TRBJ2-3	TRBD2	13	TGTGCCAGCTCCCATGGGAGGGCAGATACGCAGTATTTT	CASSHGRADTQYF
TRBV11-3	NA	TRBJ2-7	NA	13	TGTGCCAGCAGCTTAGGGGGAGACTACGAGCAGTACTTC	CASSLGGDYEQYF
TRBV5-8	once	TRBJ1-6	NA	12	TGTGCCAGCAGCATCGGGAGCTCACCCCTCCACTTT	CASSIGSSPLHF
TRBV5-4	NA	TRBJ2-3	NA	14	TGTGCCAGCAGACCCGACTATAGAGCAGATACGCAGTATTTT	CASRPDYRADTQYF
TRBV10-1	NA	TRBJ2-1	TRBD2	16	TGCGCCAGCAGTGAGTTGGGACTAGCACCCTACAATGAGCAGTTCTTC	CASSELGLAPYNEQFF
TRBV29-1	NA	TRBJ1-1	NA	11	TGCAGCGCCGGAGAGGGGGTGGAAGCTTTCTTT	CSAGEGVEAFF